The present TCR beta chain was sequenced within a study of Ad26.COV2.S vaccination and SARS-CoV-2 variants. Study as a whole: Participant was drawn from the COV1001 Ad26.COV2.S trial arm. Participants got Ad26.COV2.S intramuscularly, once or twice 56 days apart. Study-wide results and limits: Reportedly, spike-specific CD8+ and CD4+ T cell responses achieved substantial breadth once vaccination had taken place. The TCR-based breadth and depth measures might underestimate overall T cell responses.

Sequencing was performed with immunoSEQ multiplex PCR; in TCRdb, only in-frame clones are kept and a portion is missing. This table holds around 250,000 clones, 87% found once. Regarding treatment: around 19 received Ad26.COV2.S at low or high dose, single or two shots; roughly 5 received placebo; per-sample allocation not given. The study sampled participants on day 63 after the first vaccine or placebo injection. The CDR3 covers 16 residues. The germline CDR1 and CDR2 sequences are MNHEY and SVGEGT. The V gene lost 4 bases and the J gene lost 0 bases, with 15 bases spanning the gap. A remark on this clone: Its target is unknown.

The chain carries TRBV6-2 or TRBV6-3 and TRBJ2-5, with a weak D call TRBD2 (5 bases). The input for sequencing was peripheral blood, taken in a trial of Ad26.COV2.S vaccine versus placebo. This TCR derives from a person between 18 and 60 years old who received the Ad26.COV2.S COVID-19 vaccine or a placebo. The CDR3 nucleotides are TGTGCCAGCAGTTCAGTCACAGCGGTCAACCAAGAGACCCAGTACTTC. The encoded protein is CASSSVTAVNQETQYF.